A single sample is the source of the 24 T cell receptor beta chains below, sequenced in a study of OX40 agonist ivuxolimab in advanced cancers. Assay used: immunoSEQ multiplex PCR; TCRdb lists only in-frame clones, some missing. The table shows tens of thousands of clones, with approximately 81% occurring only once. The material was CD4+ or CD8+ T cells sorted from blood, obtained in a trial of the OX40 agonist ivuxolimab. Receptors were obtained from an adult with an advanced solid tumor such as melanoma, head and neck, liver or kidney cancer.

This clone came up once. The chain couples TRBV6-5 to TRBJ2-7; D is perhaps TRBD1 (6 bases). The CDR3 contains 14 residues. The V end lost 0 bases, the J end lost 1 base, and 7 bases lay between the germline ends. In germline, CDR1 is MNHEY, CDR2 SVGAGI. The CDR3 nucleotides are TGTGCCAGCAGTTACTCGAGGGGGTCCTACGAGCAGTACTTC. Its translation is CASSYSRGSYEQYF.

CDR3 protein: CASSDRLAGLLCEQYF. CDR3 nucleotide sequence: TGTGCCAGCAGTGACCGGCTAGCGGGGCTCCTATGTGAGCAGTACTTC. The chain employs TRBV6-1 and TRBJ2-7, with TRBD2 identical over 9 bases. V shed 3 bases, J shed 7 bases, and the junction held 13 bases outside the gene matches. The CDR3 covers 16 residues. Germline lookup yields CDR1 MNHNS and CDR2 SASEGT.

V and J are TRBV11-2 and TRBJ1-2; D is perhaps TRBD1 (5 bases). The CDR3 consists of 17 residues. The germline CDR1 and CDR2 sequences are SGHAT and FQNNGV. Trimming removed 2 bases at V and 4 bases at J, with 20 bases between. The CDR3 protein is CASSLSLRGVDSYGYTF. The CDR3 DNA reads TGTGCCAGCAGCTTAAGTCTTCGAGGGGTGGATAGCTATGGCTACACCTTC.

The chain has TRBV6-5 and TRBJ2-1; 11 bases line up with TRBD2. There are 15 residues in the CDR3. Germline CDR1 and CDR2: MNHEY and SVGAGI. Unmatched junction bases numbered 6, after V lost 4 bases and J lost 7 bases. For the CDR3, the DNA is TGTGCCAGCAGTTCTACTAGCGGGAGTGGAAATGAGCAGTTCTTC. It translates to CASSSTSGSGNEQFF.

V and J are TRBV6-1 and TRBJ1-2, with 7 bases matching TRBD1. V shed 5 bases and J 5 bases; nucleotides not matched to a gene: 5. The length of the CDR3 is 13 residues. The germline V gene encodes CDR1 MNHNS and CDR2 SASEGT. Here the CDR3 DNA reads TGTGCCAGCAGTACAGGGGCCCTATATGGCTACACCTTC. Residues: CASSTGALYGYTF.

The genes are TRBV7-9 and TRBJ2-5; no definite D call. Trimming left V 3 bases short and J 7 bases short, with 15 bases between. The CDR3 is 14 residues long. Germline V lookup: CDR1 SEHNR, CDR2 FQNEAQ (reference sequence). CDR3 loop: CASSFVAAEGTQYF. The DNA for the CDR3 is TGTGCCAGCAGCTTTGTGGCCGCTGAAGGGACCCAGTACTTC.

V usage is TRBV30 and J usage is TRBJ2-1, with D tentatively TRBD2 (5 bases). Germline CDR1 reads GTSNPN; CDR2 reads SVGIG (reference sequence). V was shortened by 3 bases and J by 6 bases, with 9 bases between the two germline ends. This CDR3 region has 12 residues. The CDR3 nucleotides read TGTGCCTGGAGGACTAAGCGCAATGAGCAGTTCTTC. Encoded protein: CAWRTKRNEQFF.

V gene TRBV19 combines with J gene TRBJ2-1; D might be TRBD1 (6 bases). Per germline, CDR1 LNHDA and CDR2 SQIVND (reference sequence). The CDR3 contains 16 residues. V gave up 1 base and J gave up 2 bases, with 12 bases separating them. The CDR3 is CASSIGYREAYNEQFF. The CDR3, as DNA: TGTGCCAGTAGTATAGGTTACAGGGAAGCCTACAATGAGCAGTTCTTC.

The chain recombines TRBV7-3 with TRBJ1-1, with 9 bases matching TRBD1. Trimming took 0 bases from V and 3 from J; bases not matched to a gene: 2. CDR1 is SGHTA and CDR2 is FQGTGA in the germline V gene. The CDR3 covers 15 residues. The CDR3 spells CASSLTRTGDTEAFF. The CDR3 nucleotides are TGTGCCAGCAGCTTAACCCGGACAGGGGACACTGAAGCTTTCTTT.

J is TRBJ1-4 and V is TRBV11-1; 8 bases agree with TRBD1. CDR3 length equals 15 residues. V shed 3 bases, J shed 4 bases, and the junction held 4 bases outside the gene matches. Germline V gene sequence: CDR1 SGHAT, CDR2 FQDESV (reference sequence). CDR3 DNA: TGTGCCAGCAGCTTGGAGACAGGGGTTAATGAAAAACTGTTTTTT. It is translated as CASSLETGVNEKLFF.

This clone is medium-sized by share. The J gene is TRBJ2-5, the V gene TRBV25-1; TRBD1 or TRBD2 may be the D gene (5 bases each). V was shortened by 1 base and J by 3 bases, with 12 bases between the two germline ends. This CDR3 spans 15 amino acids. Germline CDR1 MGHDK, CDR2 SYGVNS. The CDR3, as DNA: TGTGCCAGCAGTGAATCCGGGACCTATAAAGAGACCCAGTACTTC. Its protein product is CASSESGTYKETQYF.

A remark on this clone: Mismatch with germline at one junction end may stem from a read error. V usage is TRBV5-4 and J usage is TRBJ2-7, with 8 bases identical to TRBD1. Germline loops: CDR1 SGHNT, CDR2 YYREEE (reference sequence). The CDR3 is 14 amino acids. The DNA of the CDR3 is TGTGCCAGCAGCTTGGCGGACAGGGTCCACGAGCAGTGCTTC. Translated: CASSLADRVHEQCF.

The chain recombines TRBV9 with TRBJ1-2; D gene uncertain. The V end was cut by 4 bases, the J end by 6 bases, with 10 bases between. The CDR3 spans 12 residues. CDR1 is SGDLS and CDR2 is YYNGEE in the germline V gene. CDR3 DNA: TGTGCCAGCAGCCCGGGGTCTCATGGCTACACCTTC. This codes for CASSPGSHGYTF.

This clone is medium-sized within its sample. This chain uses TRBV18 with TRBJ2-1; a possible D gene is TRBD1 (7 bases). V was cut by 5 bases and J by 6 bases, with 23 bases left in between. The CDR3 loop spans 17 amino acids. The V gene's germline CDR1 is KGHSH and CDR2 LQKENI. The CDR3 is CASSLRPGSGGSNEQFF. CDR3 sequence (DNA): TGTGCCAGCTCATTACGACCCGGTTCAGGGGGGTCCAATGAGCAGTTCTTC.

The chain joins TRBV6-5 to TRBJ2-1, with TRBD1 as a possible D gene (6 bases). Trimming removed 6 bases at V and 2 bases at J, with 14 bases between. This CDR3 comprises 15 residues. CDR1 is MNHEY and CDR2 is SVGAGI in the germline V gene. CDR3 amino acids: CASRPPRDTYNEQFF. CDR3 sequence (DNA): TGTGCCAGCAGACCTCCACGGGACACCTACAATGAGCAGTTCTTC.

V usage is TRBV25-1 and J usage is TRBJ2-7, with TRBD2 identical over 8 bases. CDR3 size: 18 residues. The J segment lost 4 bases and the V segment lost 4 bases, leaving 18 bases of the junction unmatched. Germline V gives CDR1 MGHDK, CDR2 SYGVNS. The CDR3 spells CASSGPGPAGRASYEQYF. Here the CDR3 DNA reads TGTGCCAGCAGTGGCCCTGGGCCCGCCGGGAGGGCCTCTTACGAGCAGTACTTC.

The V call is TRBV27, the J call TRBJ1-4, with a tentative D call TRBD1 (5 bases). The CDR3 length is 14 residues. V dropped 4 bases and J dropped 0 bases, with 6 bases sitting between them. Germline V gene lookup returns CDR1 MNHEY and CDR2 SMNVEV (reference sequence). CDR3 nucleotides: TGTGCCAGCAGTTCGGGGGCAACTAATGAAAAACTGTTTTTT. Its translation is CASSSGATNEKLFF.

The chain is built from TRBV4-2 and TRBJ2-7; D possibly matches TRBD1 or TRBD2 (5 bases each). The CDR3 extends over 13 amino acids. Trimming removed 5 bases at V and 2 bases at J, with 10 bases between. CDR1 is LGHNA, CDR2 YNFKEQ, per germline. The CDR3 loop reads CASSSRGAYEQYF. The CDR3 DNA reads TGTGCCAGCAGCTCTCGAGGGGCCTACGAGCAGTACTTC.

The V gene is TRBV10-2, the J gene TRBJ2-5; 10 nucleotides match TRBD2. Near its end, the DNA agrees better with TRBJ2-7, so the J call may be wrong. There are 14 residues in the CDR3. Per germline, CDR1 WSHSY and CDR2 SAAADI. In DNA, the CDR3 is TGCGCCAGCAGGATTAGCGGGGGGCCCTACGAGCAGTACTTC. Protein: CASRISGGPYEQYF.

The CDR3 DNA is TGTGCCAGCAGCCCCAGGGGGGGTGGGGGCCACGAGCAGTACTTC. It translates to CASSPRGGGGHEQYF. V is TRBV13 and J is TRBJ2-7, with D perhaps assigned TRBD1 or TRBD2 (7 bases each). This CDR3 has 15 residues. Germline loops: CDR1 PRHDT, CDR2 FYEKMQ (reference sequence). V dropped 5 bases and J dropped 5 bases, with 19 bases sitting between them. Based on the CDR3 plus reference TRBV13 and TRBJ2-7, the full variable domain is AAGVIQSPRHLIKEKRETATLKCYPIPRHDTVYWYQQGPGQDPQFLISFYEKMQSDKGSIPDRFSAQQFSDYHSELNMSSLELGDSALYFCASSPRGGGGHEQYFGPGTRLTVT.

This clone was observed once. The V gene is TRBV29-1, the J gene TRBJ2-2; D ambiguous. V lost 7 bases to trimming and J lost 5 bases, with 5 bases between them. The CDR3 contains 10 residues. In germline, CDR1 is SQVTM, CDR2 ANQGSEA. The CDR3 is CSAWTGELFF. CDR3 sequence (DNA): TGCAGCGCTTGGACCGGGGAGCTGTTTTTT.

This clone was seen more than once but under ten times. This chain connects TRBV4-1 to TRBJ1-5; 8 bases line up with TRBD1. From germline, CDR1 is MGHRA and CDR2 YSYEKL. V was pared by 5 bases and J by 6 bases, with 12 bases of the junction left unmatched. The CDR3 consists of 16 residues. The CDR3 nucleotides are TGCGCCAGCAGCGGTAGCCAGGGGGCCCTAACTCAGCCCCAGCATTTT. Translation gives CASSGSQGALTQPQHF.

The genes are TRBV7-8 and TRBJ1-2, with D hard to call. The CDR3 length is 14 residues. The V gene lost 5 bases and the J gene lost 7 bases, with 17 bases spanning the gap. Germline-derived CDR1 and CDR2 are SGHVS and FQNEAQ. As DNA, the CDR3 is TGTGCCAGCAGCCAGTGGGTGGGTCCTCGTGGCTACACCTTC. It is translated as CASSQWVGPRGYTF.

This chain uses TRBV15 with TRBJ2-3; 7 positions agree with TRBD1. V shed 9 bases, J shed 2 bases, and the junction held 14 bases outside the gene matches. The CDR3 totals 16 residues. The germline V gene has CDR1 LNHNV and CDR2 YYDKDF (reference sequence). Here the CDR3 reads CATLLGDRRSTDTQYF. The DNA of the CDR3 is TGTGCCACGCTCCTGGGGGACAGAAGATCCACAGATACGCAGTATTTT.